This TCR beta chain emerged from a study of OX40 agonist ivuxolimab in advanced cancers. Assay: immunoSEQ multiplex PCR; the TCRdb copy retains only in-frame clones and omits some. Altogether over 70,000 clones are present, around 90% being singletons, with the ten largest covering 6.5% to 9%. CDR1 is SGHVS, CDR2 FNYEAQ, per germline. The V gene lost 5 bases and the J gene lost 1 base, with 11 bases spanning the gap. The CDR3 has 14 amino acids. The J gene is TRBJ2-5, the V gene TRBV7-6; weak D call: TRBD2 (5 bases). The TCR originated in an adult with an advanced solid tumor such as melanoma, head and neck, liver or kidney cancer. The sequences come from CD4+ or CD8+ T cells sorted from blood, collected in a trial of the OX40 agonist ivuxolimab. The CDR3 region is CASSPSGIQETQYF. CDR3 DNA: TGTGCCAGCAGCCCAAGCGGAATCCAAGAGACCCAGTACTTC.